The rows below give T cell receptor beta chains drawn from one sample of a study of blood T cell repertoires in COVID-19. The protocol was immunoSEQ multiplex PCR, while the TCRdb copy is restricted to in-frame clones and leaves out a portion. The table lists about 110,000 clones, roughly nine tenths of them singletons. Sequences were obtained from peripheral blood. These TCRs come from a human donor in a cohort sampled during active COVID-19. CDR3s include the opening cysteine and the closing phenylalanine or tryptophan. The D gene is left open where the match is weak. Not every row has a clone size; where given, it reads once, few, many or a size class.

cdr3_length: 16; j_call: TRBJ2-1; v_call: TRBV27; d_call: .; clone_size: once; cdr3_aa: CASSLKTGSFAGEQFF; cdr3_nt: TGTGCCAGCAGTTTGAAGACAGGTTCATTTGCGGGTGAGCAGTTCTTC
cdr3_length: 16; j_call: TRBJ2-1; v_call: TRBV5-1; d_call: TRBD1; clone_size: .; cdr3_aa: CASSLVGTGVFNEQFF; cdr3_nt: TGCGCCAGCAGCTTGGTGGGGACAGGGGTTTTCAATGAGCAGTTCTTC
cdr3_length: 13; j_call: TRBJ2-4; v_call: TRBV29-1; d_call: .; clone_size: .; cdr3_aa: CSVYLTQKNIQYF; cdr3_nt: TGCAGCGTGTACCTGACACAGAAAAACATTCAGTACTTC
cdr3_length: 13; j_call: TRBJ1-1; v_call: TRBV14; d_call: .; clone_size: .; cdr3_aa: CASSQDRNTEAFF; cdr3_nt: TGTGCCAGCAGTCAGGACAGAAACACTGAAGCTTTCTTT
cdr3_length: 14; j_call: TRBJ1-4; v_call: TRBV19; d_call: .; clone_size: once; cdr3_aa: CASNQGTPDEKLFF; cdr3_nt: TGTGCCAGTAACCAGGGGACGCCAGATGAAAAACTGTTTTTT
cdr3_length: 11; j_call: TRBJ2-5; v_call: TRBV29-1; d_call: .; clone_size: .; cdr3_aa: CSVEPGGTQYF; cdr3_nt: TGCAGCGTTGAACCCGGGGGGACCCAGTACTTC
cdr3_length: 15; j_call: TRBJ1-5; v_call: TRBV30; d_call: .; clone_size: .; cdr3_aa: CACRDIGGSNQPQHF; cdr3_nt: TGTGCCTGCCGCGATATTGGGGGCTCCAATCAGCCCCAGCATTTT
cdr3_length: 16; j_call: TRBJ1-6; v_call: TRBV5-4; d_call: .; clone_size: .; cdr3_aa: CASSLGLMMGGSPLHF; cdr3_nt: TGTGCCAGCAGCTTGGGGTTGATGATGGGGGGTTCACCCCTCCACTTT
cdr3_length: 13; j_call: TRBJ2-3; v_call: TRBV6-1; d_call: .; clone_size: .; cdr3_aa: CASSEVRIDTQYF; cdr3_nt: TGTGCCAGCAGTGAAGTCAGGATAGATACGCAGTATTTT
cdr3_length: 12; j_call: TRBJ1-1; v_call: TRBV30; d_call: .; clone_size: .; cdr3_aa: CAWSVHNTEAFF; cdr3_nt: TGTGCCTGGAGTGTACATAACACTGAAGCTTTCTTT
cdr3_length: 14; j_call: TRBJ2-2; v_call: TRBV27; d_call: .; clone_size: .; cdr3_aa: CASRLTAVTGELFF; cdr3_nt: TGTGCCAGCAGACTGACAGCCGTAACCGGGGAGCTGTTTTTT
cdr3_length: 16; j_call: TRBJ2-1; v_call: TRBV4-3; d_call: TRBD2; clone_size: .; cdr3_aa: CASSQSGLAGADEQFF; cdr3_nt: TGCGCCAGCAGCCAATCGGGACTAGCGGGAGCGGATGAGCAGTTCTTC
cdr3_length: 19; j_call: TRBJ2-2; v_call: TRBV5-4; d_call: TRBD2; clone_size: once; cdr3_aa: CASSLVPPTSGGETGELFF; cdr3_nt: TGTGCCAGCAGCTTGGTCCCTCCGACTAGCGGGGGCGAGACCGGGGAGCTGTTTTTT
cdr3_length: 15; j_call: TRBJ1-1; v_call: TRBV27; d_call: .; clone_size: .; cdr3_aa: CASSLGAGSNTEAFF; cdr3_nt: TGTGCCAGCAGTTTGGGGGCCGGATCGAACACTGAAGCTTTCTTT
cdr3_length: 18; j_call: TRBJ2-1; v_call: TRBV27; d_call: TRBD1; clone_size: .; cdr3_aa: CASSLFVRRDSNHNEQFF; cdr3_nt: TGTGCCAGCAGTTTATTCGTCCGCCGGGACAGCAATCACAATGAGCAGTTCTTC
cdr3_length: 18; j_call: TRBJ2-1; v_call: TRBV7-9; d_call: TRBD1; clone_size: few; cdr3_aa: CASSLMKRGLLFYNEQFF; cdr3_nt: TGTGCCAGCAGCTTAATGAAGAGGGGGCTACTTTTCTACAATGAGCAGTTCTTC
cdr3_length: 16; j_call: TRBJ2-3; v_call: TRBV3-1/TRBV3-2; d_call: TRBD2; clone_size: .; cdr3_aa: CASSQDGGGPKDTQYF; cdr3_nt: TGTGCCAGCAGCCAAGATGGCGGGGGGCCGAAAGATACGCAGTATTTT
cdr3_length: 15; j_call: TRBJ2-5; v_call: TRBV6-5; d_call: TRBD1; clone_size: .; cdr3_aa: CASRVTRQGTETQYF; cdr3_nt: TGTGCCAGCCGAGTTACAAGACAGGGTACAGAGACCCAGTACTTC
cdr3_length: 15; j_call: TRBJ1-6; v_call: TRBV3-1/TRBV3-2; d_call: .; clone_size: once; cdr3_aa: CASSQVFTGNSPLHF; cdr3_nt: TGTGCCAGCAGCCAAGTATTCACAGGCAATTCACCCCTCCACTTT
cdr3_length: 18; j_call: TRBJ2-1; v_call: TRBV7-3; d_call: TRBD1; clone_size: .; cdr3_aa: CASSRNPLGTGLSNEQFF; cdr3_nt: TGTGCCAGCAGCAGAAACCCCCTTGGGACAGGGTTAAGCAATGAGCAGTTCTTC